These 14 T cell receptor beta chains share one sample of origin, sequenced in a study of blood T cell repertoires in COVID-19. Data came from immunoSEQ multiplex PCR; TCRdb stores just in-frame clones and leaves some out. The sample consists of around 70,000 clones, 75% to 90% of them appearing once. Material: peripheral blood. These receptors originate from a man younger than 45 with acute or convalescent COVID-19.

The table lists this clone with a count of one. V usage is TRBV28 and J usage is TRBJ2-6; D is unclear. CDR1 is MDHEN, CDR2 SYDVKM, per germline. V was pared by 6 bases and J by 0 bases, with 6 bases between. This CDR3 spans 14 amino acids. This CDR3 reads CASRYNSGANVLTF. CDR3 nucleotide sequence: TGTGCCAGCAGATATAACTCTGGGGCCAACGTCCTGACTTTC.

This chain joins TRBV27 and TRBJ2-2; TRBD2 is a possible D gene (5 bases). Germline assignment: CDR1 MNHEY and CDR2 SMNVEV (reference sequence). The germline V and J ends were trimmed by 6 bases and 7 bases, with 12 bases remaining between them. The CDR3 length is 13 residues. CDR3 nucleotide sequence: TGTGCCAGCAGAGGGAGAGTCGGCGGGGAGCTGTTTTTT. This codes for CASRGRVGGELFF.

This clone has just a few counts. The chain combines TRBV4-1 with TRBJ2-2, with D perhaps matching TRBD1 (5 bases). CDR3 length: 16 amino acids. Germline-derived CDR1 and CDR2 are MGHRA and YSYEKL. V lost 0 bases and J lost 4, with 12 bases in between. CDR3 protein: CASSQDFGRATGELFF. For the CDR3, the DNA is TGCGCCAGCAGCCAAGACTTTGGCAGGGCCACCGGGGAGCTGTTTTTT.

This clone has only one observation. The chain employs TRBV4-1 and TRBJ1-5; 8 bases agree with TRBD1. CDR3 length: 16 amino acids. The V gene's germline CDR1 is MGHRA and CDR2 YSYEKL. The ends lost 1 base at V and 7 bases at J; junction bases unmatched: 9. The DNA for the CDR3 is TGCGCCAGCAGCCAAGTTTACGGACAGGGTTTCCAGCCCCAGCATTTT. This codes for CASSQVYGQGFQPQHF.

The rearrangement uses TRBV18 and TRBJ2-3, with a tentative D call TRBD1 (6 bases). The V end lost 3 bases, the J end lost 5 bases, and 15 bases lay between the germline ends. From germline, CDR1 is KGHSH and CDR2 LQKENI. The CDR3 spans 15 residues. The chain's CDR3 is CASSPTGSGEDTQYF. CDR3 DNA sequence: TGTGCCAGCTCACCTACAGGGTCCGGGGAAGATACGCAGTATTTT.

V usage is TRBV4-1 and J usage is TRBJ2-2; a possible D gene is TRBD2 (5 bases). Between the trimmed V and J ends, which lost 2 bases and 6 bases, there was a span of 13 bases. The CDR3 is 15 residues long. Per the germline V gene, CDR1 is MGHRA and CDR2 is YSYEKL. CDR3 sequence reads: CASSQSVAGPGELFF. Here the CDR3 DNA reads TGCGCCAGCAGCCAATCCGTGGCGGGCCCCGGGGAGCTGTTTTTT.

This clone was seen once. CDR3 loop: CAISEWGTGDTEAFF. In nucleotides, the CDR3 is TGTGCCATCAGTGAGTGGGGGACAGGCGACACTGAAGCTTTCTTT. This sequence joins TRBV10-3 and TRBJ1-1, with 8 bases fitting TRBD1. V gave up 1 base and J gave up 3 bases; unmatched junction bases: 4. The germline V gene has CDR1 ENHRY and CDR2 SYGVKD. The CDR3 sequence is 15 residues long.

V is TRBV19 and J is TRBJ2-2; D call uncertain. CDR1 is LNHDA, CDR2 SQIVND, per germline (reference sequence). The CDR3 sequence is 14 residues long. Trimming pared 7 bases from V and 5 bases from J, leaving 14 bases between. The CDR3 loop is CASKALEETGELFF. CDR3 in DNA: TGTGCCAGTAAAGCCTTAGAGGAGACCGGGGAGCTGTTTTTT.

The V call is TRBV27, the J call TRBJ1-4, with D uncertain. CDR3 length: 13 residues. Trimming pared 3 bases from V and 2 bases from J, leaving 4 bases between. Looked up from germline, CDR1 is MNHEY and CDR2 is SMNVEV (reference sequence). The CDR3 coding sequence is TGTGCCAGCAGTTTGTATACTAATGAAAAACTGTTTTTT. Amino acids: CASSLYTNEKLFF.

The genes are TRBV12-1 and TRBJ2-3; the D call of TRBD2 is as the table states it, not checked on the DNA. TRBV12-1 is listed as a pseudogene. The CDR3 runs to 17 residues. This CDR3 is CASSEIPGSKRTDTQYF. In DNA form, the CDR3 reads TGTGCCAGCAGCGAAATACCGGGGTCAAAACGCACAGATACGCAGTATTTT.

The chain uses TRBV7-9 and TRBJ2-1, with TRBD2 matching over 9 bases. The CDR3 totals 16 residues. Germline V gives CDR1 SEHNR, CDR2 FQNEAQ (reference sequence). J lost 6 bases, V lost 8 bases, and 14 bases had no gene match. In DNA, the CDR3 is TGTGCCAGCGGCCGGTTAGCGGGAGAGGTTCCCAATGAGCAGTTCTTC. Its translation: CASGRLAGEVPNEQFF.

This rearrangement joins TRBV18 to TRBJ2-1; 8 bases are a match to TRBD2. There are 13 residues in the CDR3. The J segment lost 10 bases and the V segment lost 9 bases, leaving 11 bases of the junction unmatched. CDR1 and CDR2 (germline): KGHSH, LQKENI. The CDR3 region has the DNA TGTGCCAGTTCGGGACTAGGATTGAGAGAGCAGTTCTTC. Protein sequence: CASSGLGLREQFF.

The J gene is TRBJ2-1, the V gene TRBV10-1, with 7 bases fitting TRBD2. Germline assignment: CDR1 WNHNN and CDR2 SYGVQD (reference sequence). Trimming removed 8 bases from V and 3 bases from J; junction bases left unmatched: 16. This CDR3 spans 17 amino acids. CDR3 in DNA: TGCGCCAGCCCCGCTAGCGGAACACCAATCCACTACAATGAGCAGTTCTTC. This translates into CASPASGTPIHYNEQFF.

The genes are TRBV21-1 and TRBJ2-5; whether TRBD2, the table's D call, matches the DNA was not checked. TRBV21-1 represents a pseudogene. The CDR3 runs to 15 residues. CDR3: CASSKERVSKETQYF. Here the CDR3 DNA reads TGTGCCAGCAGCAAAGAGAGGGTCTCCAAAGAGACCCAGTACTTC.